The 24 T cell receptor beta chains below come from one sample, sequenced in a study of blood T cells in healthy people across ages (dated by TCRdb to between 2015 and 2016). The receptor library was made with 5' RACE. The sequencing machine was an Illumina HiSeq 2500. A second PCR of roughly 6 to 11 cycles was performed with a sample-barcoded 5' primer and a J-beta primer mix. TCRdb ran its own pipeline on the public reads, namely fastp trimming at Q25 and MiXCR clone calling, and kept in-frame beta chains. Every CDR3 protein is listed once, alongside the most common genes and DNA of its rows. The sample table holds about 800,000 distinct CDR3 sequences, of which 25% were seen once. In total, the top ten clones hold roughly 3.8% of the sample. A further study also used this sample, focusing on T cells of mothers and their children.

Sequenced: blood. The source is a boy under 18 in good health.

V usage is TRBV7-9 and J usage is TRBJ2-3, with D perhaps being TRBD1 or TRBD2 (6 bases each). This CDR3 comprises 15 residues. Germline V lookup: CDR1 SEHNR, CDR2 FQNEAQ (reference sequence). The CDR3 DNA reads TGTTCCTGCAGGAGGGACAACCCTGACACAGATACGCAGTATTTT. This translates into CSCRRDNPDTDTQYF.

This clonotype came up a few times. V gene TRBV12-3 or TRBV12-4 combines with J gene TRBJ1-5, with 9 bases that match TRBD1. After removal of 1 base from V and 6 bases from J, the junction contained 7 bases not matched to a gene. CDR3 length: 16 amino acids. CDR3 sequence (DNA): TGTGCCAGCAGTTTAGGGGACAGGGACTTGGGTCAGCCCCAGCATTTT. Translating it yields CASSLGDRDLGQPQHF.

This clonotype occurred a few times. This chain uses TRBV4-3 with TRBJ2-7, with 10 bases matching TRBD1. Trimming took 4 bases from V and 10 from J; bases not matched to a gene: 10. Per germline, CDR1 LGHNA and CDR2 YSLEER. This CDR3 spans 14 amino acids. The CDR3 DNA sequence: TGCGCCAGCAGCCCAGATCCAGGGACAGGGGCACAGTACTTC. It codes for CASSPDPGTGAQYF.

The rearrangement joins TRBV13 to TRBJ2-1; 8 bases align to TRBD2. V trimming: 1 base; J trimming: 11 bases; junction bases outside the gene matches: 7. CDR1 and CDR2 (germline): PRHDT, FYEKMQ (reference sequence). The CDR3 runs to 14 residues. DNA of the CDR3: TGTGCCAGCAGCTTAGACCGACTAGCGCGGAAGCAGTTCTTC. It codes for CASSLDRLARKQFF. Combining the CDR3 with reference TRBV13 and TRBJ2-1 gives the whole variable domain AAGVIQSPRHLIKEKRETATLKCYPIPRHDTVYWYQQGPGQDPQFLISFYEKMQSDKGSIPDRFSAQQFSDYHSELNMSSLELGDSALYFCASSLDRLARKQFFGPGTRLTVL.

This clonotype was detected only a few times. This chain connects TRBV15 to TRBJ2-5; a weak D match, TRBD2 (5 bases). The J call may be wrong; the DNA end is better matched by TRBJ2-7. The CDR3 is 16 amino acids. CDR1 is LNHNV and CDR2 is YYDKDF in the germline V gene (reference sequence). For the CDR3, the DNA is TGTGCCACCAGCAGAGGGGCGAGAGGGATCCCATACGAGCAGTACTTC. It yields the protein CATSRGARGIPYEQYF.

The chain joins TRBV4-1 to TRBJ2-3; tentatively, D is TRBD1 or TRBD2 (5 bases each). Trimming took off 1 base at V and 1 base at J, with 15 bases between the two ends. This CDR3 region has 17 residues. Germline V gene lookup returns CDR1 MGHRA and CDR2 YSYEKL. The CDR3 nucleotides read TGCGCCAGCAGCCAAGGTTCGGCAGGGAGTCGCACAGATACGCAGTATTTT. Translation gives CASSQGSAGSRTDTQYF.

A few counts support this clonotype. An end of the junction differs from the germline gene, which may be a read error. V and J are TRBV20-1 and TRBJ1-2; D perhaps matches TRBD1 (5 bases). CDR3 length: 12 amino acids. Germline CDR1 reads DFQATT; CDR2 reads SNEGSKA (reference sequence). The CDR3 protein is CSAKQEGYGCTF. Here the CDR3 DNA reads TGCAGTGCTAAACAGGAGGGCTATGGCTGCACCTTC.

CDR3 in amino acids: CASSRQGSSEKLFF. The CDR3 DNA sequence: TGTGCCAGCAGCCGACAGGGGAGTAGTGAAAAACTGTTTTTT. The chain links TRBV6-5 to TRBJ1-4; TRBD1 matches 8 bases. With V trimmed by 6 bases and J by 7 bases, 7 bases remained unmatched. The CDR3 has 14 amino acids. The germline gives CDR1 MNHEY, CDR2 SVGAGI.

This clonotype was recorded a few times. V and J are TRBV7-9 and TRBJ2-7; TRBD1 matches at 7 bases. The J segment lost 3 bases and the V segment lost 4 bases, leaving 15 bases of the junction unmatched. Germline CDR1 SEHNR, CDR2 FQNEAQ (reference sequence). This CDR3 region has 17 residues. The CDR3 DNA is TGTGCCAGCAGCTCCCAGCTACCTTGGGACAGCAGCTACGAGCAGTACTTC. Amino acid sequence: CASSSQLPWDSSYEQYF.

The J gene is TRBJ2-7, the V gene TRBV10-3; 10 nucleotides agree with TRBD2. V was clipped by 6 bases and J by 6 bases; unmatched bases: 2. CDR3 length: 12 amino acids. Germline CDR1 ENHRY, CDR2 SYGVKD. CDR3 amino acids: CAISGLAAEQYF. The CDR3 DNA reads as TGTGCCATCAGCGGACTAGCGGCCGAGCAGTACTTC.

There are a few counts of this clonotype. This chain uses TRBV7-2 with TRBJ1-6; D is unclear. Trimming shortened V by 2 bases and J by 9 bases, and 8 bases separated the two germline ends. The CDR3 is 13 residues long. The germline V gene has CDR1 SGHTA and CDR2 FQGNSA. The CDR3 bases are TGTGCCAGCAGCTTATCTTCGGGTTCACCCCTCCACTTT. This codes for CASSLSSGSPLHF. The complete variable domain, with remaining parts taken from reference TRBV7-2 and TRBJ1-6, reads GAGVSQSPSNKVTEKGKDVELRCDPISGHTALYWYRQSLGQGLEFLIYFQGNSAPDKSGLPSDRFSAERTGGSVSTLTIQRTQQEDSAVYLCASSLSSGSPLHFGNGTRLTVT.

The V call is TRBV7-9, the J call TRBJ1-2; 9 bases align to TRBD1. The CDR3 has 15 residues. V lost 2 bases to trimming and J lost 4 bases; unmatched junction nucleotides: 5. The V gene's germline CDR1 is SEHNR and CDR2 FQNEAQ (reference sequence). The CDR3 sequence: CASSLPVDRGYGYTF. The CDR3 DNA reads TGTGCCAGCAGCTTACCAGTGGACAGGGGCTATGGCTACACCTTC.

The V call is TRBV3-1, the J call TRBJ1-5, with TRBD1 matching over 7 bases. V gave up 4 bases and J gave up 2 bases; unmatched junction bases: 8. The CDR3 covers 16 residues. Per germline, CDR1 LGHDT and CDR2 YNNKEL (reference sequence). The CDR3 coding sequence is TGTGCCAGCAGCCCACAGACAGGGTTCGGCAATCAGCCCCAGCATTTT. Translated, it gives CASSPQTGFGNQPQHF.

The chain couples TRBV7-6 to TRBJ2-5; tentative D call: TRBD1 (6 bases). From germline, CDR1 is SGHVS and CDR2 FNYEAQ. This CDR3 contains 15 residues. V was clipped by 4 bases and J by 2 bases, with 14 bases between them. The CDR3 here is CASSSRQGTQETQYF. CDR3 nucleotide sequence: TGTGCCAGCAGCTCACGGCAGGGGACACAAGAGACCCAGTACTTC.

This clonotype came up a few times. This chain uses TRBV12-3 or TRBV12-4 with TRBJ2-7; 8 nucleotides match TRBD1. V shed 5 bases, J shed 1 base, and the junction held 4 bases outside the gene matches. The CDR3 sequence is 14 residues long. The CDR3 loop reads CASSTWDRSYEQYF. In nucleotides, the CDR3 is TGTGCCAGCAGTACCTGGGACAGGTCCTACGAGCAGTACTTC.

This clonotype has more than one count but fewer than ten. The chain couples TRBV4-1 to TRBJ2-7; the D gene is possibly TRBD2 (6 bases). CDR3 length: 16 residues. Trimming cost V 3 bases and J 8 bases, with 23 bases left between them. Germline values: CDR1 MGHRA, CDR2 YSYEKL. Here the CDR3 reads CASSQTPRGSMYKQYF. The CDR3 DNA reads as TGCGCCAGCAGCCAGACCCCGCGGGGTTCCATGTACAAGCAGTACTTC.

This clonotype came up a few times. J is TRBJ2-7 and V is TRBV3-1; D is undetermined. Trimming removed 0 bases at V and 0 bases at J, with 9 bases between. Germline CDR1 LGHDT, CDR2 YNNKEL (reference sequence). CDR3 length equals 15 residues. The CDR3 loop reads CASSQDGRLSYEQYF. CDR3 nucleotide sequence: TGTGCCAGCAGCCAAGATGGAAGACTCTCCTACGAGCAGTACTTC.

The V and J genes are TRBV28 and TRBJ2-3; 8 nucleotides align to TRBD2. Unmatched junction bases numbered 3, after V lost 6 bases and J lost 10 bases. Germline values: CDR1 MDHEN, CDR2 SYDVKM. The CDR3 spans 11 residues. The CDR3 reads CASRGLVAQYF. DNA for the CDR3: TGTGCCAGCAGGGGACTAGTCGCGCAGTATTTT. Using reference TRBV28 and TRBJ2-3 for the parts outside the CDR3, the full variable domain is DVKVTQSSRYLVKRTGEKVFLECVQDMDHENMFWYRQDPGLGLRLIYFSYDVKMKEKGDIPEGYSVSREKKERFSLILESASTNQTSMYLCASRGLVAQYFGPGTRLTVL.

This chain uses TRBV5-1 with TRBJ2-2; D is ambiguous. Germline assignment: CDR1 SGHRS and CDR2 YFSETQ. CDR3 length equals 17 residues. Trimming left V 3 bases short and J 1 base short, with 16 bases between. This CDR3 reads CASSSKKLTGNTGELFF. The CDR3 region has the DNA TGCGCCAGCAGCTCAAAAAAGCTAACGGGGAACACCGGGGAGCTGTTTTTT.

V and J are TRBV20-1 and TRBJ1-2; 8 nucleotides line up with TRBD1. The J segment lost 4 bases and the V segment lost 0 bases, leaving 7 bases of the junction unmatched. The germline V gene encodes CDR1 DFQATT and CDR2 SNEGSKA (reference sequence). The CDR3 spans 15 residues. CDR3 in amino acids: CSAREVGTGIYGYTF. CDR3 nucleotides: TGCAGTGCTAGAGAAGTCGGGACAGGAATCTATGGCTACACCTTC.

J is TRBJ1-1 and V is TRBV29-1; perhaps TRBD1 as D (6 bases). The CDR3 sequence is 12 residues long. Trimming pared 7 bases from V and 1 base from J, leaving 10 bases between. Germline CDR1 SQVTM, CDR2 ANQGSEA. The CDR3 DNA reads TGCAGCGACCTGACAGGGAACACTGAAGCTTTCTTT. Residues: CSDLTGNTEAFF.

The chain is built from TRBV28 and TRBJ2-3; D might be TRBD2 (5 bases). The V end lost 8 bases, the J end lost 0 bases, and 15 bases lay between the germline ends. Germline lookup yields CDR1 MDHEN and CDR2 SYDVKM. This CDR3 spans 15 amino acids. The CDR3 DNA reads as TGTGCCAGCGGCGGGCAGCCCATAAGCACAGATACGCAGTATTTT. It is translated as CASGGQPISTDTQYF.

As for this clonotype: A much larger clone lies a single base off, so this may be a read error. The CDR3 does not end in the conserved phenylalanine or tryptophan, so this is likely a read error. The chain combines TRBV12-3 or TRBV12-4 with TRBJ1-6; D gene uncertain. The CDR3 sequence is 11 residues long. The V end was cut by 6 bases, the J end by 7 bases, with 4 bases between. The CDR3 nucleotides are TGTGCCAGCAGCTTAAATTCACCCCTCCACTCT. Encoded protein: CASSLNSPLHS.

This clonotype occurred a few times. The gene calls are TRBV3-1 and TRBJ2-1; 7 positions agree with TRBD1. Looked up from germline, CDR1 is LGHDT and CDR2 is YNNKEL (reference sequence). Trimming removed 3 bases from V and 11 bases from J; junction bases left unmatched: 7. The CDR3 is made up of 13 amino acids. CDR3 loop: CASSQKRQGKQFF. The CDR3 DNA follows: TGTGCCAGCAGCCAGAAAAGACAGGGTAAGCAGTTCTTC.